This T cell receptor (beta chain) was documented in a study of T cells in Graves' hyperthyroidism and ophthalmopathy. The study, taken as a whole, reports: A 13 V-J signature model discriminated ophthalmopathy versus stable hyperthyroidism. Blood shared most expanded thyroid clonotypes above 0.001.

There were TCR beta CDR3 regions amplified from RNA transcripts. First-round RT-PCR of the TCR CDR3 relied on the HTBI primer set. Using its own MiXCR run on the multiplex PCR reads, TCRdb lists one record per CDR3 protein. The profile shows hundreds of thousands of distinct CDR3 sequences, more than 45% of them singletons. Note on this clonotype: Its antigen is unknown.

The specimen was peripheral blood or thyroid tissue (not recorded which). The receptor's source is a woman younger than 30 with Graves' hyperthyroidism.

The DNA of the CDR3 is TGCGCCAGCAGCTTGGCCGGCAGGCGAGACGAGCAGTACTTC. Its protein product is CASSLAGRRDEQYF. The chain carries TRBV5-1 and TRBJ2-7; unclear D gene. This CDR3 is built from 14 residues. Germline V CDR1 and CDR2: SGHRS, YFSETQ. V lost 0 bases and J lost 5, with 12 bases in between.